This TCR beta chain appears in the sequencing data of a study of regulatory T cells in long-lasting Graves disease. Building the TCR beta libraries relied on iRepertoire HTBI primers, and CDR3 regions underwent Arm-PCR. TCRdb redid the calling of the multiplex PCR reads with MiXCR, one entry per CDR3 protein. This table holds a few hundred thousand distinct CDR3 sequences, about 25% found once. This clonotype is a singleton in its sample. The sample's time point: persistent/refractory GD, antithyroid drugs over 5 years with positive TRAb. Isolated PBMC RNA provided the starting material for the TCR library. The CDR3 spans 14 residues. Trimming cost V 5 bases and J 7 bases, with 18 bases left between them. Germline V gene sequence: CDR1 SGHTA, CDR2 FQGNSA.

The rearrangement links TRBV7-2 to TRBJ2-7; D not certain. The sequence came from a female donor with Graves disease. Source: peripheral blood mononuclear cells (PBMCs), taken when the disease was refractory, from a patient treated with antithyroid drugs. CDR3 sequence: CASSQEDVFREQYF. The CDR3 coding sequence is TGTGCCAGCAGCCAAGAGGACGTTTTTAGGGAGCAGTACTTC.